The subject of this entry is one TCR beta chain. The target antigen is unknown. Then a second PCR, running about 6 to 12 cycles, was carried out with a sample-barcoded 5' primer and a J-beta primer mix. TCRdb redid the calling of the 5' RACE reads with MiXCR, one entry per CDR3 protein. The data contain about 730,000 distinct CDR3 sequences, roughly 41% of them singletons. This sample is part of a study of blood T cells in healthy people across ages. Study results and limitations: Changes in expanded clonotypes were possibly confounded, as the CMV status of donors was unknown. Compared with aged donors, long-lived donors showed fewer expanded clones, suggesting selection.

Per germline, CDR1 LGHNA and CDR2 YSLEER. This CDR3 is built from 17 residues. V was cut by 0 bases and J by 3 bases, with 15 bases left in between. The receptor was derived from a woman in her fifties or sixties in good health. The sample was blood. This chain joins TRBV4-3 and TRBJ2-1; possible D gene TRBD1, 7 bases. In DNA, the CDR3 is TGCGCCAGCAGCCAAGATCCGCAGGGGGGCTTCTACAATGAGCAGTTCTTC. It codes for CASSQDPQGGFYNEQFF.